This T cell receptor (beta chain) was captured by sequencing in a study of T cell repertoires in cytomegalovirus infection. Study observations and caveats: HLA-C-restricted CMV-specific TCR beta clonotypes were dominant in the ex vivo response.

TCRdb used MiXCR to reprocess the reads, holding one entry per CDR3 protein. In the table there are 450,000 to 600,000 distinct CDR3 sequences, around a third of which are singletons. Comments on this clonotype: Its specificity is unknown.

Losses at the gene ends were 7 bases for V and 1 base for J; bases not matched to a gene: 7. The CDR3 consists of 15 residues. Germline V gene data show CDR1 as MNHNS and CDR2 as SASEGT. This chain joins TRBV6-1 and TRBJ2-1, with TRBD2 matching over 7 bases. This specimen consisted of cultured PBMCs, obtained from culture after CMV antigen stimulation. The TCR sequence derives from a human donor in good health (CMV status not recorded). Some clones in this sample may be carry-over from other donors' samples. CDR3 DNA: TGTGCCAGCAAAATTAGCGGGCAATCCTACAATGAGCAGTTCTTC. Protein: CASKISGQSYNEQFF.